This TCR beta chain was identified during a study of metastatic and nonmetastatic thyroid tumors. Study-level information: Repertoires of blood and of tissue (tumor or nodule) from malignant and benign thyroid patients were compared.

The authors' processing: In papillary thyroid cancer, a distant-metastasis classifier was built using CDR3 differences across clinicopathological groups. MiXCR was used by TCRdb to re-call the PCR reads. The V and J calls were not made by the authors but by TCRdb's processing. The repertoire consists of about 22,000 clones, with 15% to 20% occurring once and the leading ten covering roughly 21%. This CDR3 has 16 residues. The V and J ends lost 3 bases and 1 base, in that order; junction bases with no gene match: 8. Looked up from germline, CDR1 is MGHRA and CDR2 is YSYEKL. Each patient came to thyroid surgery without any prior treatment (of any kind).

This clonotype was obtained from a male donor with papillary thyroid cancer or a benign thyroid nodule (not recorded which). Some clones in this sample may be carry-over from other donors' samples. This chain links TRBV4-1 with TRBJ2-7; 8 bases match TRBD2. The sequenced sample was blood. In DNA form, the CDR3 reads TGCGCCAGCAGCCACCAACCAGCGGGAGTATCCTACGAGCAGTACTTC. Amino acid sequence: CASSHQPAGVSYEQYF.